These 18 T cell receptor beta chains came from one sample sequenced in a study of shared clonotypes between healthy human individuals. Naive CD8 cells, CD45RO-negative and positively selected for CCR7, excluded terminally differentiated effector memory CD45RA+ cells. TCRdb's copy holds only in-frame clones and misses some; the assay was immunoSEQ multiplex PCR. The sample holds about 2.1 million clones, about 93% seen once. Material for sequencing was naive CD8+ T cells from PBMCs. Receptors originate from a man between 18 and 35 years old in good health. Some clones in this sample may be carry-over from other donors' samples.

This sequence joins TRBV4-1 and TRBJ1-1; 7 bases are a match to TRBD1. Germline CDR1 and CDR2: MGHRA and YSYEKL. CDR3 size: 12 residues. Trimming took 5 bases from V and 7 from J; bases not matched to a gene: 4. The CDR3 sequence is CASSGGQHEAFF. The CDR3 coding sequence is TGCGCCAGCAGCGGGGGACAGCATGAAGCTTTCTTT.

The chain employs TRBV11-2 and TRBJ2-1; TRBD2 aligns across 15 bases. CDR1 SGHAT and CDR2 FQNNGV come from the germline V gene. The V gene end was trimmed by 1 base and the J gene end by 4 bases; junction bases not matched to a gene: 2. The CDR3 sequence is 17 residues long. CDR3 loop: CASSLVGTSGRYNEQFF. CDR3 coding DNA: TGTGCCAGCAGCTTAGTTGGGACTAGCGGGAGGTACAATGAGCAGTTCTTC.

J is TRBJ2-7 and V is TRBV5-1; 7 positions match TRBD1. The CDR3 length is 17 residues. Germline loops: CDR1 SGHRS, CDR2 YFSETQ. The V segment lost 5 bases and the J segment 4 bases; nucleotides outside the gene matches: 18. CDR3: CASSQPPGQTFGYEQYF. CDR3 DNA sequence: TGCGCCAGCAGTCAACCGCCGGGACAGACCTTCGGGTACGAGCAGTACTTC.

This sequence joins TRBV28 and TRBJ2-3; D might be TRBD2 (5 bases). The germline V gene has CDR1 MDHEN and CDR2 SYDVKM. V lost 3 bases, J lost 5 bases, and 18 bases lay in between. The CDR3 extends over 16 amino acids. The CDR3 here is CASSLRYSGSGDTQYF. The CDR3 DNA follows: TGTGCCAGCAGTTTGAGATATTCGGGGAGCGGAGATACGCAGTATTTT.

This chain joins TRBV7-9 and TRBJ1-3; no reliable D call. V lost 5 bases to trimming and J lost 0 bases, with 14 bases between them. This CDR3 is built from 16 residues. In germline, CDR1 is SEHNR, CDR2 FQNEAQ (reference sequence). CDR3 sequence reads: CASSLTIIDSGNTIYF. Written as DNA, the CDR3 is TGTGCCAGCAGCCTTACTATCATTGACTCTGGAAACACCATATATTTT. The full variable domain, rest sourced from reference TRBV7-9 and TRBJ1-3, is DTGVSQNPRHKITKRGQNVTFRCDPISEHNRLYWYRQTLGQGPEFLTYFQNEAQLEKSRLLSDRFSAERPKGSFSTLEIQRTEQGDSAMYLCASSLTIIDSGNTIYFGEGSWLTVV.

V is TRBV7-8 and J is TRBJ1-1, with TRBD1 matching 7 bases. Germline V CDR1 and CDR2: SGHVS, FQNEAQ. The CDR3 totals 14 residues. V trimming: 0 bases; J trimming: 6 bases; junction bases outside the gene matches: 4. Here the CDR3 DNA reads TGTGCCAGCAGCTTAGCCGGGACAGACTCTGAAGCTTTCTTT. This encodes CASSLAGTDSEAFF.

The CDR3 protein is CASQLQMNTEAFF. As DNA, the CDR3 is TGTGCCAGCCAACTTCAGATGAACACTGAAGCTTTCTTT. The chain uses TRBV27 and TRBJ1-1; unclear D gene. CDR3 length: 13 residues. From germline, CDR1 is MNHEY and CDR2 SMNVEV (reference sequence). Trimming took 8 bases from V and 0 from J, leaving 10 bases between them.

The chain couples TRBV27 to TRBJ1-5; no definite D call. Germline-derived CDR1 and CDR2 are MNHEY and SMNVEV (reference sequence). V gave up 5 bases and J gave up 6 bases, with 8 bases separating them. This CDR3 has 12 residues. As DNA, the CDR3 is TGTGCCAGCAGTGGCCCCGGTCAGCCCCAGCATTTT. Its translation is CASSGPGQPQHF.

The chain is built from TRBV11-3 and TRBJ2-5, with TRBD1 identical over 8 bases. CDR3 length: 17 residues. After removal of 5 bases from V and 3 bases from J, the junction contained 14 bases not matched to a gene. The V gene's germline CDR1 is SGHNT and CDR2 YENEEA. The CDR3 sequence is CASSPDYGQGLEETQYF. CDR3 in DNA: TGTGCCAGCAGCCCCGACTACGGACAGGGTTTGGAAGAGACCCAGTACTTC.

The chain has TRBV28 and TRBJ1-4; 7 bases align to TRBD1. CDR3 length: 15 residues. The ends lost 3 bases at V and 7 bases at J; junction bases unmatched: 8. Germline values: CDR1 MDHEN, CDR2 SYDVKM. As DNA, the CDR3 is TGTGCCAGCAGTTTTTACAGGGGTAGCGGTGAAAAACTGTTTTTT. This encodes CASSFYRGSGEKLFF.

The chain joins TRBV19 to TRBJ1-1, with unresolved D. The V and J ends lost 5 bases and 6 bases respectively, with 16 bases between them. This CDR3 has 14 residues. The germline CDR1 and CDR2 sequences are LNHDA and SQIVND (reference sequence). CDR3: CASSGDSLGAEAFF. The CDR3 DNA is TGTGCCAGTAGTGGAGACTCCCTCGGAGCTGAAGCTTTCTTT.

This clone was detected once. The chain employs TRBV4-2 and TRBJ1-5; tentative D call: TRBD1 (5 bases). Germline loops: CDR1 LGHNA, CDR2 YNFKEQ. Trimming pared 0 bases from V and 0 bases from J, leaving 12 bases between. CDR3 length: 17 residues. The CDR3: CASSQDLRGYSNQPQHF. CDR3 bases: TGTGCCAGCAGCCAAGATTTGAGGGGATATAGCAATCAGCCCCAGCATTTT.

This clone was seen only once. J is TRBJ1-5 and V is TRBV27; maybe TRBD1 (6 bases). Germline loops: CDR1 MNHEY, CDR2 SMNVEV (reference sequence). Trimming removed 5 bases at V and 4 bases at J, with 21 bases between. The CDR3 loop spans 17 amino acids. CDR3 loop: CASSPIGQTAGNQPQHF. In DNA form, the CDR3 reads TGTGCCAGCAGTCCAATAGGACAGACGGCAGGTAATCAGCCCCAGCATTTT.

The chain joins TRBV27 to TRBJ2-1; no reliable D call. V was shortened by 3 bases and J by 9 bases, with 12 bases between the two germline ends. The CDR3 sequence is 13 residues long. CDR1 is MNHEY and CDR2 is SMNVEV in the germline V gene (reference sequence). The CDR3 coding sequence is TGTGCCAGCAGTTTCTTTTTAGCAGCTGAGCAGTTCTTC. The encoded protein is CASSFFLAAEQFF.

The CDR3 DNA reads TGTGCCACGACAGAGACAGGGGGCGTTCTTGTCGGCTACACCTTC. Its translation is CATTETGGVLVGYTF. V is TRBV28 and J is TRBJ1-2, with 10 bases that match TRBD1. The ends lost 10 bases at V and 8 bases at J; junction bases unmatched: 16. Germline V gene lookup returns CDR1 MDHEN and CDR2 SYDVKM. The CDR3 loop spans 15 amino acids.

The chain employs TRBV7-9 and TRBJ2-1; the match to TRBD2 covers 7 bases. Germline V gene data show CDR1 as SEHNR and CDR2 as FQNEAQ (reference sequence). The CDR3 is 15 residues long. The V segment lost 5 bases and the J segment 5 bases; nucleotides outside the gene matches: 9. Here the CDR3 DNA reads TGTGCCAGCAGCCCCCCCAGCGGGGAAAACAATGAGCAGTTCTTC. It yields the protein CASSPPSGENNEQFF.

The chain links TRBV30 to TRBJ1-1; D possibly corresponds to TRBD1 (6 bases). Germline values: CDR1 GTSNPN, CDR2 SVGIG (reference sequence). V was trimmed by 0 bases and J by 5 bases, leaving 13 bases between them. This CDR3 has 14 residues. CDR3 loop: CAWSVGNRVTEAFF. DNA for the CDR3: TGTGCCTGGAGTGTAGGAAACAGGGTAACTGAAGCTTTCTTT.

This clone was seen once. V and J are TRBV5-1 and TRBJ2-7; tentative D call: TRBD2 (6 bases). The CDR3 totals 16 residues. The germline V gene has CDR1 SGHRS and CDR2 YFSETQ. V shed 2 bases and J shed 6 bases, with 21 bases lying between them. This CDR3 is CASSFRRGGPWGEQYF. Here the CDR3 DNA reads TGCGCCAGCAGCTTCCGCCGGGGAGGCCCCTGGGGCGAGCAGTACTTC. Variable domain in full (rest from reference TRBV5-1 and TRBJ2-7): KAGVTQTPRYLIKTRGQQVTLSCSPISGHRSVSWYQQTPGQGLQFLFEYFSETQRNKGNFPGRFSGRQFSNSRSEMNVSTLELGDSALYLCASSFRRGGPWGEQYFGPGTRLTVT.